This record concerns one TCR beta chain sequence. What antigen it recognizes has not been identified. Base quality data are lacking; no much larger clone is found one base away. The entry originates in a study of identical twins (dated by TCRdb to about 2016). Concerning the study at large: TCR alpha and beta repertoires from monozygotic twins, unrelated adults of various ages and cord blood were deep-sequenced to test whether fetal clonotypes persist. To rule out contamination, the twin experiments were replicated at different times with different library preparation protocols. The full study reports these points: Abundant cord blood beta clonotypes carried fewer insertions; young adult naive repertoires showed a weaker similar trend, while memory repertoires showed none. Out-of-frame TCR alpha sharing in monozygotic twins was systematically underestimated by recombination models, whereas sharing between unrelated individuals was in agreement with the recombination models. Invariant T cells such as MAIT and iNKT could partly confound zero-insertion analyses, although diverse VJ usage argued against such confounding for most clonotypes. Because the same donors could not be followed over many years, conclusions were based on cross-sectional statistical analysis. The excess sharing between twins in beta out-of-frame sequences was weaker because fewer shared sequences reduced the signal-to-noise ratio. Out-of-frame TCR alpha sequences shared between twins showed an excess of low generation-probability sequences compared with coincidental sharing between unrelated individuals.

CDR1 and CDR2 are read off the germline V gene as MNHNS and SASEGT. V is shortened by 3 bases, J by 0 bases, and the region joining them spans 9 bases. Inclusive of the bounding cysteine and phenylalanine, the CDR3 is 14 residues long. Here the CDR3 DNA is all that survives: 42 bases in frame from base 1. All donors were healthy Caucasians. Three pairs of female monozygotic twins, all aged about 18 to 30 years, made up the twin cohort. Peripheral blood mononuclear cells were the source from which RNA for the TCR libraries was isolated. Library preparation was by 5' RACE. TCRdb shows the sequencer as Illumina HiSeq 2000. Template switching added a universal primer binding site, and the final cDNA carried a unique molecular identifier that allowed TCR cDNA molecules to be counted accurately. Specific primers in the conserved constant-segment region were used to synthesize first-strand cDNA for the TCR alpha and beta chains. To control for contamination, every cDNA library was double barcoded, receiving both a SMART-Mk sample barcode and Illumina barcodes. Two successive PCR steps introduced TruSeq adapter sequences along with Illumina sample barcodes. TCR alpha and beta cDNA libraries were sequenced on the Illumina HiSeq platform with custom primers. The original pipeline was this. Raw reads were processed with MiGEC to extract unique molecular identifiers, and MiXCR was used to determine CDR3 positions. Recombination models were inferred per individual with the repgenHMM and IGoR tools using an EM algorithm. Shared clonotypes were analyzed with the tcR package in R, and sharing was normalized by the product of cloneset sizes. To study raw recombination free of thymic and clonal selection effects, out-of-frame nonproductive sequences were analyzed. TCRdb took the public reads, trimmed them with fastp at Q25, ran MiXCR for clone calling and kept in-frame beta chains. Rows with a matching CDR3 protein are joined into one entry that keeps the most common DNA and genes. The V and J calls and clone size come from TCRdb's table, not from the authors' own analysis. This sample lists 600,000 to 700,000 distinct CDR3 sequences; around 20% were detected once. Of the sample, around 4.4% falls within the top ten clones.

Another study also made use of these data, one on T cells expressing NK-cell markers. The second study's paper adds: TCR beta-chain repertoires were profiled in sorted CD3+CD56+NKG2C+, CD3+CD56+NKG2C- and CD3+CD56-NKG2C+ T-cell subsets from several donors. Among the eight sequenced donors, seven were HCMV-seropositive and one was HCMV-seronegative. To restrict sorting to alphabetaTCR-expressing T cells, an anti-gammadeltaTCR antibody was added in several experiments. In roughly six donors, the dominant CD3+CD56+NKG2C+ clonotypes ranked among the top 10 CD8+ clonotypes, making up about 1.0-7.0% of CD8+ T cells. Those dominant clonotypes were again the most abundant among CD3+CD56-NKG2C+ cells in a handful of donors, at about 25-60.1%. Whether the expanded NKG2C-expressing T cell clones were specific for HCMV antigens was left unclear. All eight donors whose samples were sequenced were randomly selected healthy volunteers, three of them men and five women. A commercial ELISA kit detecting HCMV-specific IgG in serum was used to determine HCMV serostatus. Bulk peripheral blood T-cell repertoires were additionally sequenced from unsorted PBMC for six donors. MIGEC handled demultiplexing of the reads and grouping by UMI, while MiTCR was used to assemble and quantify clonotypes. To exclude erroneous sequences, only TCR cDNA sequences supported by at least two reads were retained. The tcR package was used for downstream repertoire analysis, and clonotypes were matched across fractions by CDR3 nucleotide sequence plus V segment. Antigen specificity was annotated against VDJdb with VDJmatch, allowing one amino acid substitution in CDR3.

The sample consisted of PBMCs. The clonotype originates from a woman younger than 35 in good health. The rearranged chain carries TRBV6-1 and TRBJ2-7; the D gene cannot be resolved reliably. The CDR3 corresponds to CASSEPGISYEQYF. The nucleotides read TGTGCCAGCAGTGAGCCCGGTATCTCCTACGAGCAGTACTTC.